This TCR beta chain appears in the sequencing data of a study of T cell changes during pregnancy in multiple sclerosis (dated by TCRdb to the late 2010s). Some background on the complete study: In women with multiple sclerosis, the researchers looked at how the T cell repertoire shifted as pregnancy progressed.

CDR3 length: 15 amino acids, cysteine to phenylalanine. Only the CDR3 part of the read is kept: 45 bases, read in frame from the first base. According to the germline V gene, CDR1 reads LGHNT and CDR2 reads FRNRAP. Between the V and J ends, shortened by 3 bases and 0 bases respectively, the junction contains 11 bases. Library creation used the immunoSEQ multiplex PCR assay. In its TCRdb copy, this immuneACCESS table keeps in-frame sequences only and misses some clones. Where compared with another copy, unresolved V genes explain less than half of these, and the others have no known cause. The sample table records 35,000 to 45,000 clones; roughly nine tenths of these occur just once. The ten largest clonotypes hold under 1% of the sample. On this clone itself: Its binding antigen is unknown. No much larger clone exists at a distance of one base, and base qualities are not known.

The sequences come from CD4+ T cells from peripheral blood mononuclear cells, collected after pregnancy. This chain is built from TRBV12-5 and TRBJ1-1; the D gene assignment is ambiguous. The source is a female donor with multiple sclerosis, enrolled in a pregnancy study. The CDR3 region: CASGLRVRLNTEAFF. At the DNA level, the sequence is TGTGCTAGTGGTTTACGGGTGAGATTGAACACTGAAGCTTTCTTT.